This T cell receptor beta chain was observed in a study of identical twins. The CDR3 covers 13 residues. CDR1 and CDR2 (germline): LNHNV, YYDKDF (reference sequence). Between the trimmed V and J ends, which lost 3 bases and 4 bases, there was a span of 9 bases. Whole-study results and caveats: Recombination models fit unrelated individuals' TCR alpha sharing but underestimated twins'. For cord blood, abundant beta clonotypes had fewer insertions, unlike memory repertoires, which showed none.

MiXCR, run by TCRdb on the 5' RACE reads, gives a single entry per CDR3 protein. In the table there are under 450,000 distinct CDR3 sequences, about 18% of which are singletons. All donors were healthy, and all were Caucasian. This clonotype has at least ten counts. Its target is not known. Sequences were obtained from naive T cells sorted from blood. The rearrangement joins TRBV15 to TRBJ1-1, with D unresolved. The receptor comes from a man in his forties or fifties in good health. The CDR3 sequence: CATSSLLGTEAFF. The CDR3 DNA reads as TGTGCCACCAGCAGCCTCCTGGGCACTGAAGCTTTCTTT. Together with reference TRBV15 and TRBJ1-1, the CDR3 gives the full variable domain: DAMVIQNPRYQVTQFGKPVTLSCSQTLNHNVMYWYQQKSSQAPKLLFHYYDKDFNNEADTPDNFQSRRPNTSFCFLDIRSPGLGDTAMYLCATSSLLGTEAFFGQGTRLTVV.